This T cell receptor beta chain was recorded in a study of cytomegalovirus exposure and HLA in healthy donors. The germline CDR1 and CDR2 sequences are MNHEY and SVGAGI. V lost 1 base and J lost 6; bases outside the gene matches: 1. This CDR3 contains 13 residues. Primers for the PCR totalled 60 Vbeta and 13 Jbeta. Profiled with immunoSEQ multiplex PCR; TCRdb holds only in-frame clones, not every one. The sample yields 170,000 or so clones, roughly 78% seen once. This TCR came from a woman aged 45-65 years in good health and CMV-seropositive. The chain combines TRBV6-5 with TRBJ2-7; 9 nucleotides align to TRBD1. Sequencing input: PBMCs. CDR3 sequence reads: CASSYLDRGEQYF. The DNA of the CDR3 is TGTGCCAGCAGTTACTTGGACAGGGGCGAGCAGTACTTC.